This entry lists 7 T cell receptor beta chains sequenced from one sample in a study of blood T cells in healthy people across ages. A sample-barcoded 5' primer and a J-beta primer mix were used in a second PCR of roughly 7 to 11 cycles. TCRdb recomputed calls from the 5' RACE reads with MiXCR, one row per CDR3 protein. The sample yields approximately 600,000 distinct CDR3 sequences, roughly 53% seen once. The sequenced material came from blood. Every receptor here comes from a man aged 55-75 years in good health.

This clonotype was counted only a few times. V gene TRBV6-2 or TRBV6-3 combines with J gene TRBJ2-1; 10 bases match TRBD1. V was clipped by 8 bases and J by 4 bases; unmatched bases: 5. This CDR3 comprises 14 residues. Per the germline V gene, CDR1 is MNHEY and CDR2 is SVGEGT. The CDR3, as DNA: TGTGCCAGCCTGGGACAGGGGTCTTACAATGAGCAGTTCTTC. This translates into CASLGQGSYNEQFF.

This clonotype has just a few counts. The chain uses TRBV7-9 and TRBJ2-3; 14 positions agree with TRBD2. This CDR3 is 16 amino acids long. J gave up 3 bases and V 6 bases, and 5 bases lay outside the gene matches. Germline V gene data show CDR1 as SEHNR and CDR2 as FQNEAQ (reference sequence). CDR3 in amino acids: CASRPGLAGGTDTQYF. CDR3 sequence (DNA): TGTGCCAGCAGACCTGGACTAGCGGGGGGAACAGATACGCAGTATTTT. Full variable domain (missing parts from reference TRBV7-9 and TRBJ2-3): DTGVSQNPRHKITKRGQNVTFRCDPISEHNRLYWYRQTLGQGPEFLTYFQNEAQLEKSRLLSDRFSAERPKGSFSTLEIQRTEQGDSAMYLCASRPGLAGGTDTQYFGPGTRLTVL.

The chain's CDR3 is CASSYPSGRGTDTQYF. The CDR3, as DNA: TGTGCCAGCAGTTACCCCTCGGGGCGCGGCACAGATACGCAGTATTTT. This chain uses TRBV6-6 with TRBJ2-3; D assignment may be TRBD1 or TRBD2 (5 bases each). Deletions cut 2 bases from V and 1 base from J, with 13 bases between. In germline, CDR1 is MNHNY, CDR2 SVGAGI (reference sequence). CDR3 length: 16 residues.

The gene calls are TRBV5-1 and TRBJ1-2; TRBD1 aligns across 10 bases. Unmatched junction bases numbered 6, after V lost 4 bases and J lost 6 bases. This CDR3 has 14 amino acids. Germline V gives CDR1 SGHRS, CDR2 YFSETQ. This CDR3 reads CASSIDRGRDGYTF. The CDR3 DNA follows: TGCGCCAGCAGCATCGACAGGGGGCGGGATGGCTACACCTTC. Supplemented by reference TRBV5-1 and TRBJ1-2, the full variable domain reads KAGVTQTPRYLIKTRGQQVTLSCSPISGHRSVSWYQQTPGQGLQFLFEYFSETQRNKGNFPGRFSGRQFSNSRSEMNVSTLELGDSALYLCASSIDRGRDGYTFGSGTRLTVV.

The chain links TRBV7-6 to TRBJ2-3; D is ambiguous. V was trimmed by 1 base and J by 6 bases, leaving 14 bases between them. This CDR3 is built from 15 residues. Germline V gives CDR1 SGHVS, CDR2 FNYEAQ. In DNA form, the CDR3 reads TGTGCCAGCAGCTTAGGGCCAGCCCCGGAGGATACGCAGTATTTT. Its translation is CASSLGPAPEDTQYF.

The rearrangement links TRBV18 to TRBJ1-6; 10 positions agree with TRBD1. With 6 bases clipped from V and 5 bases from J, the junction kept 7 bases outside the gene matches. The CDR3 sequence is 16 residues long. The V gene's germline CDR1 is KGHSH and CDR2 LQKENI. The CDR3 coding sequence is TGTGCCAGCTCTTCGGGGGACAGGGGAAATAATTCACCCCTCCACTTT. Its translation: CASSSGDRGNNSPLHF.

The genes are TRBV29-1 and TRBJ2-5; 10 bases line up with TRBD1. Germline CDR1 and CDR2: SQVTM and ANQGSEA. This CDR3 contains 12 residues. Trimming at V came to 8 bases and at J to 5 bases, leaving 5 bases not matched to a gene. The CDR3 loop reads CSTWTGGETQYF. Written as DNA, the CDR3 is TGCAGCACCTGGACAGGGGGTGAGACCCAGTACTTC.